The rows below give T cell receptor beta chains drawn from one sample of a study of T cell responses to AZD1222 COVID-19 vaccine. Assay: immunoSEQ multiplex PCR; the TCRdb copy retains only in-frame clones and omits some. Found here are about 82,000 clones, 80% to 90% of them singletons; the top ten hold 9% to 13%. Sequenced here: peripheral blood, sampled 28 days after the second AZD1222 dose. These receptor sequences come from an adult who received the AZD1222 COVID-19 vaccine. CDR3s include the opening cysteine and the closing phenylalanine or tryptophan. The D gene is left open where the match is weak. Some rows mark clone size as missing; the rest say once, few, many or name a class of expanded clone.

DNA	CDR3	J	V	size	D
TGTGCCAGCAGCGTACAGGGACAGGGGTACGGTGAGCAGTTCTTC	CASSVQGQGYGEQFF	TRBJ2-1	TRBV9	few	TRBD1
TGTGCCAGCAGCCCCTTAGGGGTAGGCTACACCTTC	CASSPLGVGYTF	TRBJ1-2	TRBV6-5	-	-
TGTGCCAGCAGTTCTGCCGTAGGAACCGGGGAGCTGTTTTTT	CASSSAVGTGELFF	TRBJ2-2	TRBV2	-	-
TGTGCCAGCAGCGTGTCTAGCGGGGGGTGGAATGAGCAGTTCTTC	CASSVSSGGWNEQFF	TRBJ2-1	TRBV9	-	TRBD2
TGTGCCAGTAGTATAACAACAGGAGCGAACACCGGGGAGCTGTTTTTT	CASSITTGANTGELFF	TRBJ2-2	TRBV19	-	-
TGTGCCAGCAGCTTGGGACAGGGGGTCGATCTTGCCAAAAACATTCAGTACTTC	CASSLGQGVDLAKNIQYF	TRBJ2-4	TRBV5-6	-	TRBD1
TGTGCCAGCAGCTTAGGGTGGAGTGCAGGGGGTAAAGCTTTCTTT	CASSLGWSAGGKAFF	TRBJ1-1	TRBV11-2	-	TRBD1
TGTGCCAGCAGCGACCAGGACAGGGGAAATTCACCCCTCCACTTT	CASSDQDRGNSPLHF	TRBJ1-6	TRBV6-5	-	TRBD1
TGTGCCAGCGGACTAGCGGACATCTACAATGAGCAGTTCTTC	CASGLADIYNEQFF	TRBJ2-1	TRBV19	-	TRBD2
TGTGCCAGCAGGGCAACTAGCGGGGGGGCCGCTGAGCAGTTCTTC	CASRATSGGAAEQFF	TRBJ2-1	TRBV6-5	-	TRBD2
TGTGCCAGCAAACCGGGACAGGGGGTAAGAGGCTACACCTTC	CASKPGQGVRGYTF	TRBJ1-2	TRBV28	-	TRBD1
TGTGCCAGCAGTTTTCGGGGGGGTGTGGACACTGAAGCTTTCTTT	CASSFRGGVDTEAFF	TRBJ1-1	TRBV27	-	-
TGTGCCAGTAGTATGGACAGGGACCAAACTGAAGCTTTCTTT	CASSMDRDQTEAFF	TRBJ1-1	TRBV19	-	TRBD1
TGTGCCAGCAGCCAAGATTGGACCTCTGGAAACACCATATATTTT	CASSQDWTSGNTIYF	TRBJ1-3	TRBV4-2	-	-
TGTGCCAGCAGCTCTCGGGACACAGATCCAACTAATGAAAAACTGTTTTTT	CASSSRDTDPTNEKLFF	TRBJ1-4	TRBV5-4	once	-